The text below deals with one T cell receptor (beta chain). The antigen remains undetermined. TCRdb's table, derived via immunoSEQ multiplex PCR, lists solely in-frame clones and lacks some. Of just under 80,000 clones in the sample, 80% to 90% were seen once. This sample is drawn from a study of PD-1 blockade in mismatch repair-deficient tumors. PCR or immunohistochemistry showed mismatch repair deficiency in every enrolled patient. Overall study results and limits: After pembrolizumab, tumor-resident clones rose rapidly, then generally contracted before radiologic responses.

V lost 9 bases and J lost 6; bases outside the gene matches: 7. The V gene's germline CDR1 is SGHVS and CDR2 FNYEAQ. The CDR3 has 14 amino acids. This receptor was identified in an adult with mismatch repair-deficient cancer. J is TRBJ2-2 and V is TRBV7-6, with 10 bases matching TRBD2. The sample consisted of peripheral blood, taken 44 weeks after starting pembrolizumab. CDR3 bases: TGTGCCAGTAAACTTAGCGGGAGGCCCGGGGAGCTGTTTTTT. Translated, it gives CASKLSGRPGELFF.